Detailed here is one T cell receptor beta chain. Its antigen is unknown. This entry belongs to a study of response to subunit inactivated influenza vaccine. Via MiXCR, TCRdb re-called the RT-PCR reads, giving one row per CDR3 protein. The sample shows about 180,000 distinct CDR3 sequences, around 11% of them seen only once. The CDR3 has 13 amino acids. CDR1 SGHRS and CDR2 YFSETQ come from the germline V gene. V shed 0 bases and J shed 2 bases, with 6 bases lying between them. Study-level points and caveats: The authors proposed limited new T cell recruitment per seasonal influenza vaccination.

The chain is built from TRBV5-1 and TRBJ2-7, with D uncertain. The source was CD8+ T cells sorted from PBMCs, collected roughly 24 months after vaccination. The receptor was derived from a man between 50 and 70 years old who received an inactivated influenza vaccine. The CDR3 DNA follows: TGCGCCAGCAGCTTGGAAGGGACCTACGAGCAGTACTTC. It yields the protein CASSLEGTYEQYF. Variable domain in full (rest from reference TRBV5-1 and TRBJ2-7): KAGVTQTPRYLIKTRGQQVTLSCSPISGHRSVSWYQQTPGQGLQFLFEYFSETQRNKGNFPGRFSGRQFSNSRSEMNVSTLELGDSALYLCASSLEGTYEQYFGPGTRLTVT.